This entry lists 20 T cell receptor beta chains sequenced from one sample in a study of blood T cell repertoires in COVID-19. The method was immunoSEQ multiplex PCR; TCRdb's version includes in-frame clones alone and lacks a portion of them. The profile shows tens of thousands of clones, more than 75% of them singletons. Input material: peripheral blood. These receptors were obtained from a woman aged 80 or older with COVID-19, enrolled during active disease.

Only one count was recorded for this clone. This chain joins TRBV20-1 and TRBJ1-2; D may be TRBD1 (5 bases). V lost 1 base to trimming and J lost 7 bases, with 7 bases between them. Germline lookup yields CDR1 DFQATT and CDR2 SNEGSKA (reference sequence). This CDR3 region has 11 residues. The CDR3 DNA reads TGCAGTGCTAGAGTCAGGGTTGGCTACACCTTC. This translates into CSARVRVGYTF.

CDR3 bases: TGTGCCAGCAGCCAAGATGGCAGGGGCCGTTATGGCTACACCTTC. This encodes CASSQDGRGRYGYTF. This chain connects TRBV14 to TRBJ1-2, with a weak D call TRBD1 (6 bases). The CDR3 is made up of 15 amino acids. Germline V CDR1 and CDR2: SGHDN, FVKESK. V lost 0 bases, J lost 5 bases, and 13 bases lay in between. Full variable domain (rest looked up from reference TRBV14 and TRBJ1-2): EAGVTQFPSHSVIEKGQTVTLRCDPISGHDNLYWYRRVMGKEIKFLLHFVKESKQDESGMPNNRFLAERTGGTYSTLKVQPAELEDSGVYFCASSQDGRGRYGYTFGSGTRLTVV.

This chain uses TRBV9 with TRBJ2-3, with D perhaps matching TRBD1 (5 bases). This CDR3 spans 16 amino acids. With 4 bases removed from V and 4 bases from J, the gap between germline ends came to 19 bases. Germline V gene sequence: CDR1 SGDLS, CDR2 YYNGEE. CDR3 bases: TGTGCCAGCAGCAAACCCCCTGGGGCTGGACCAGATACGCAGTATTTT. This translates into CASSKPPGAGPDTQYF.

The chain is built from TRBV18 and TRBJ1-6, with 9 bases fitting TRBD1. This CDR3 has 15 amino acids. CDR1 and CDR2 from the germline V gene are KGHSH and LQKENI. V trimming: 3 bases; J trimming: 7 bases; junction bases outside the gene matches: 4. This CDR3 is CASSPADRGNSPLHF. The CDR3 region has the DNA TGTGCCAGCTCACCTGCGGACAGGGGAAATTCACCCCTCCACTTT. The variable domain in full, completed from reference TRBV18 and TRBJ1-6, reads NAGVMQNPRHLVRRRGQEARLRCSPMKGHSHVYWYRQLPEEGLKFMVYLQKENIIDESGMPKERFSAEFPKEGPSILRIQQVVRGDSAAYFCASSPADRGNSPLHFGNGTRLTVT.

The V gene is TRBV9, the J gene TRBJ1-3; D call uncertain. Trimming removed 2 bases at V and 0 bases at J, with 12 bases between. Germline lookup yields CDR1 SGDLS and CDR2 YYNGEE. This CDR3 comprises 16 residues. The CDR3 spells CASSVKSFSSGNTIYF. For the CDR3, the DNA is TGTGCCAGCAGCGTCAAGTCCTTTAGCTCTGGAAACACCATATATTTT.

This chain's CDR3 is CASSPGGSLEKLFF. The DNA for the CDR3 is TGTGCCAGCAGTCCAGGGGGTAGCTTGGAAAAACTGTTTTTT. V usage is TRBV6-5 and J usage is TRBJ1-4; 7 bases map to TRBD1. Germline V gene data show CDR1 as MNHEY and CDR2 as SVGAGI. The CDR3 is 14 amino acids. J was trimmed by 8 bases and V by 5 bases; bases with no gene match: 8.

The gene calls are TRBV7-8 and TRBJ1-3, with a possible D match to TRBD1 (6 bases). The length of the CDR3 is 15 residues. CDR1 SGHVS and CDR2 FQNEAQ come from the germline V gene. The ends were cut back, 8 bases at V and 0 bases at J, with 14 bases in the middle. The CDR3 reads CASGISDSSGNTIYF. The CDR3 DNA reads TGTGCCAGCGGAATATCGGACAGCTCTGGAAACACCATATATTTT.

The genes are TRBV6-5 and TRBJ2-6; no reliable D call. This CDR3 has 14 residues. Germline V gene data show CDR1 as MNHEY and CDR2 as SVGAGI. Trimming took 6 bases from V and 0 from J, leaving 6 bases between them. The CDR3 loop reads CASSESSGANVLTF. The CDR3, as DNA: TGTGCCAGCAGCGAGAGCTCTGGGGCCAACGTCCTGACTTTC.

This clone appeared a single time. This chain joins TRBV19 and TRBJ2-7, with 7 nucleotides matching TRBD2. The germline V gene encodes CDR1 LNHDA and CDR2 SQIVND (reference sequence). CDR3 length: 13 residues. J lost 0 bases, V lost 9 bases, and 5 bases had no gene match. The CDR3 DNA is TGTGCCAGCTCTAGCGGTACCTCCTACGAGCAGTACTTC. It yields the protein CASSSGTSYEQYF.

This clone was seen just once. The rearrangement links TRBV27 to TRBJ1-4; tentatively, D is TRBD1 (6 bases). The CDR3 length is 14 residues. The germline V gene has CDR1 MNHEY and CDR2 SMNVEV (reference sequence). V lost 0 bases and J lost 5, with 7 bases in between. CDR3 protein: CASSLSRGNEKLFF. In DNA, the CDR3 is TGTGCCAGCAGTTTATCGAGGGGGAATGAAAAACTGTTTTTT. The full variable domain, its missing parts supplied by reference TRBV27 and TRBJ1-4, is EAQVTQNPRYLITVTGKKLTVTCSQNMNHEYMSWYRQDPGLGLRQIYYSMNVEVTDKGDVPEGYKVSRKEKRNFPLILESPSPNQTSLYFCASSLSRGNEKLFFGSGTQLSVL.

The V gene is TRBV2, the J gene TRBJ1-4; TRBD1 matches at 8 bases. The ends lost 7 bases at V and 5 bases at J; junction bases unmatched: 9. The CDR3 contains 15 residues. CDR1 is SNHLY and CDR2 is FYNNEI in the germline V gene. This chain's CDR3 is CASTRPGTGNEKLFF. In DNA form, the CDR3 reads TGTGCCAGCACCCGACCCGGGACAGGCAATGAAAAACTGTTTTTT.

The V call is TRBV13, the J call TRBJ2-3, with 7 bases aligning to TRBD2. The CDR3 extends over 16 amino acids. CDR1 and CDR2 (germline): PRHDT, FYEKMQ (reference sequence). V lost 4 bases and J lost 1; bases outside the gene matches: 8. CDR3 in DNA: TGTGCCAGCAGCTGGCCCGGGGGGAGTGGCACAGATACGCAGTATTTT. Protein sequence: CASSWPGGSGTDTQYF.

This sequence joins TRBV30 and TRBJ2-1; D not certain. This CDR3 comprises 12 residues. Germline CDR1 and CDR2: GTSNPN and SVGIG (reference sequence). V lost 1 base and J lost 6, with 7 bases in between. CDR3 loop: CAWSDRPNEQFF. The CDR3 DNA is TGTGCCTGGAGTGATCGTCCCAATGAGCAGTTCTTC.

The chain combines TRBV6-5 with TRBJ2-5, with TRBD1 identical over 8 bases. The V gene's germline CDR1 is MNHEY and CDR2 SVGAGI. V lost 6 bases to trimming and J lost 5 bases; unmatched junction nucleotides: 5. CDR3 length: 13 amino acids. The CDR3 nucleotides read TGTGCCAGCAGCGCCAGGGGGCTGGAGACCCAGTACTTC. Amino acids: CASSARGLETQYF.

The rearrangement links TRBV24-1 to TRBJ2-1, with 10 bases fitting TRBD1. V was pared by 8 bases and J by 6 bases, with 6 bases of the junction left unmatched. Germline V gives CDR1 KGHDR, CDR2 SFDVKD. The CDR3 runs to 14 residues. DNA for the CDR3: TGTGCCACCACCCCGGGACAGGGGACCAATGAGCAGTTCTTC. It yields the protein CATTPGQGTNEQFF.

The chain combines TRBV20-1 with TRBJ1-2; D gene ambiguous. The CDR3 is made up of 11 amino acids. CDR1 is DFQATT and CDR2 is SNEGSKA in the germline V gene (reference sequence). Trimming cost V 6 bases and J 6 bases, with 11 bases left between them. The CDR3 DNA reads as TGCAGTGCCCATGTCTCTAATGGCTACACCTTC. Protein sequence: CSAHVSNGYTF.

In its sample, this clone was seen a few times. The chain uses TRBV30 and TRBJ1-5; D gene ambiguous. CDR1 is GTSNPN, CDR2 SVGIG, per germline (reference sequence). CDR3 length equals 15 residues. V dropped 4 bases and J dropped 0 bases, with 13 bases sitting between them. CDR3 bases: TGTGCCTGGAAATTCGCAGGATCTAGCAATCAGCCCCAGCATTTT. Translating gives CAWKFAGSSNQPQHF.

The CDR3 coding sequence is TGTGCCAGCAGTTACAATACGGGGAACACTGAAGCTTTCTTT. Translated: CASSYNTGNTEAFF. This chain links TRBV6-5 with TRBJ1-1; the D is unclear. CDR1 and CDR2 from the germline V gene are MNHEY and SVGAGI. Trimming removed 2 bases at V and 1 base at J, with 8 bases between. This CDR3 has 14 residues.

The chain uses TRBV18 and TRBJ1-1; tentatively, D is TRBD1 (6 bases). Germline CDR1 is KGHSH and CDR2 is LQKENI. V was pared by 2 bases and J by 0 bases, with 10 bases between. CDR3 length: 15 residues. DNA for the CDR3: TGTGCCAGCTCACCAGACAGGACCATGAACACTGAAGCTTTCTTT. Translation gives CASSPDRTMNTEAFF.

The chain links TRBV2 to TRBJ1-2; D remains ambiguous. The V end lost 8 bases, the J end lost 4 bases, and 11 bases lay between the germline ends. From germline, CDR1 is SNHLY and CDR2 FYNNEI. The CDR3 contains 12 residues. The DNA for the CDR3 is TGTGCCAGCGTTGGCAGAACCTATGGCTACACCTTC. Protein product: CASVGRTYGYTF.